Listed here are 20 T cell receptor beta chains from one sample, sequenced in a study of T cells in Graves' hyperthyroidism and ophthalmopathy. Researchers amplified the TCR beta CDR3 regions from RNA transcripts. Researchers ran a first-round RT-PCR on the TCR CDR3 using the HTBI primer set. TCRdb recomputed calls from the multiplex PCR reads with MiXCR, one row per CDR3 protein. The table includes 500,000 or so distinct CDR3 sequences, about 15% detected once. Material: blood. The receptor source for this set is a woman between 18 and 30 years old with Graves' ophthalmopathy.

This clonotype was seen only a few times. The CDR3 nucleotides are TGCAGTGCTTTACCCTCTCCTTCTAACGACGGCCGAGGGACTGAAGCTTTCTTT. Translation gives CSALPSPSNDGRGTEAFF. This chain joins TRBV20-1 and TRBJ1-1; D remains unclear. Trimming removed 5 bases from V and 5 bases from J, with 30 bases in between. The germline gives CDR1 DFQATT, CDR2 SNEGSKA (reference sequence). The CDR3 consists of 18 residues.

In its sample, this clonotype was seen many times. V is TRBV20-1 and J is TRBJ2-7, with 7 positions matching TRBD2. V was clipped by 3 bases and J by 5 bases; unmatched bases: 4. Germline V CDR1 and CDR2: DFQATT, SNEGSKA (reference sequence). The CDR3 has 12 amino acids. In nucleotides, the CDR3 is TGCAGTGCTAGGCGGGAGCCCAACGAGCAGTACTTC. This gives the protein CSARREPNEQYF.

This clonotype was counted ten times or more. The chain combines TRBV20-1 with TRBJ2-1; TRBD2 aligns across 7 bases. The germline V gene encodes CDR1 DFQATT and CDR2 SNEGSKA (reference sequence). Trimming at V came to 1 base and at J to 8 bases, leaving 11 bases not matched to a gene. This CDR3 is built from 15 residues. In DNA form, the CDR3 reads TGCAGTGCTAGAGCCCCGGCCTTAGCGGGCCATGAGCAGTTCTTC. This translates into CSARAPALAGHEQFF.

This clonotype was detected ten times or more. The chain couples TRBV12-3 or TRBV12-4 to TRBJ1-1, with no clear D. The germline V and J ends were trimmed by 4 bases and 5 bases, with 17 bases remaining between them. The CDR3 is made up of 15 amino acids. In DNA, the CDR3 is TGTGCCAGCAGTTCCGTCCTAAAATTGGGGACTGAAGCTTTCTTT. Translation: CASSSVLKLGTEAFF.

This clonotype was seen ten or more times. The J gene is TRBJ1-2, the V gene TRBV7-2; unclear D gene. This CDR3 contains 11 residues. Germline V CDR1 and CDR2: SGHTA, FQGNSA. Trimming shortened V by 5 bases and J by 13 bases, and 14 bases separated the two germline ends. The CDR3 sequence: CASSGLGAATF. The CDR3 DNA reads TGTGCCAGCAGCGGGCTAGGAGCGGCCACCTTC.

This sequence joins TRBV20-1 and TRBJ1-4; the match to TRBD1 covers 9 bases. The CDR3 loop spans 15 amino acids. V was pared by 1 base and J by 6 bases, with 6 bases of the junction left unmatched. CDR1 and CDR2 from the germline V gene are DFQATT and SNEGSKA (reference sequence). The CDR3 reads CSARVVGQGYEKLFF. CDR3 coding DNA: TGCAGTGCTAGAGTGGTCGGACAGGGGTATGAAAAACTGTTTTTT.

This chain connects TRBV11-2 to TRBJ2-3; 8 nucleotides line up with TRBD1. Trimming at V came to 3 bases and at J to 8 bases, leaving 13 bases not matched to a gene. This CDR3 is built from 16 residues. Germline CDR1 is SGHAT and CDR2 is FQNNGV. CDR3 DNA: TGTGCCAGCAGCTTTCTTACAGGGGGATTGGGGGGTACGCAGTATTTT. This encodes CASSFLTGGLGGTQYF.

The rearrangement uses TRBV12-5 and TRBJ1-2; D possibly corresponds to TRBD1 (5 bases). The CDR3 contains 14 residues. Trimming removed 1 base from V and 3 bases from J, with 9 bases in between. Looked up from germline, CDR1 is LGHNT and CDR2 is FRNRAP. As DNA, the CDR3 is TGTGCTAGTGGTTTGGCTTGGGGCCACTATGGCTACACCTTC. This translates into CASGLAWGHYGYTF.

Ten or more counts support this clonotype. This chain links TRBV30 with TRBJ2-7, with 8 bases identical to TRBD2. Germline V gene lookup returns CDR1 GTSNPN and CDR2 SVGIG (reference sequence). The CDR3 has 14 residues. The junction had 5 bases not matched to a gene; V was cut back by 4 bases and J by 0 bases. The CDR3 region is CAWIGGRSSYEQYF. CDR3 DNA sequence: TGTGCCTGGATTGGCGGGAGGTCCTCCTACGAGCAGTACTTC.

This clonotype came up a few times. Since a much larger clone is just one base distant, this may be a read error. The chain has TRBV18 and TRBJ2-1; 9 bases are shared with TRBD2. This CDR3 is 15 amino acids long. Germline loops: CDR1 KGHSH, CDR2 LQKENI. Trimming at V came to 1 base and at J to 9 bases, leaving 7 bases not matched to a gene. The CDR3 reads CASSPLREGVGEQFF. Here the CDR3 DNA reads TGTGCCAGCTCACCACTGCGGGAGGGCGTCGGTGAGCAGTTCTTC.

The chain carries TRBV6-2 or TRBV6-3 and TRBJ2-2; 10 bases are shared with TRBD1. This CDR3 comprises 14 residues. The germline CDR1 and CDR2 sequences are MNHEY and SVGEGT. The trim removed 6 bases at V and 6 bases at J, leaving 4 bases unmatched. CDR3 in DNA: TGTGCCAGCAGAAGGACAGGGGGTTCCGGGGAGCTGTTTTTT. Encoded protein: CASRRTGGSGELFF.

This clonotype was observed at least ten times. The V gene is TRBV5-1, the J gene TRBJ1-1; 8 bases fit TRBD1. The CDR3 runs 12 residues. After removal of 4 bases from V and 8 bases from J, the junction contained 4 bases not matched to a gene. Looked up from germline, CDR1 is SGHRS and CDR2 is YFSETQ. This CDR3 reads CASSQTGVEAFF. In DNA, the CDR3 is TGCGCCAGCAGCCAGACAGGGGTAGAAGCTTTCTTT.

The J gene is TRBJ1-1, the V gene TRBV19, with unresolved D. This CDR3 spans 12 amino acids. Germline V gene data show CDR1 as LNHDA and CDR2 as SQIVND (reference sequence). V lost 1 base and J lost 8, with 8 bases in between. The chain's CDR3 is CASSIASTEAFF. Here the CDR3 DNA reads TGTGCCAGTAGTATAGCGAGCACAGAAGCTTTCTTT. The full variable domain, with the rest looked up from reference TRBV19 and TRBJ1-1, is DGGITQSPKYLFRKEGQNVTLSCEQNLNHDAMYWYRQDPGQGLRLIYYSQIVNDFQKGDIAEGYSVSREKKESFPLTVTSAQKNPTAFYLCASSIASTEAFFGQGTRLTVV.

This clonotype was seen repeatedly, ten times or more. The chain carries TRBV11-2 and TRBJ1-1; D remains ambiguous. CDR1 is SGHAT and CDR2 is FQNNGV in the germline V gene. This CDR3 spans 10 amino acids. V dropped 5 bases and J dropped 7 bases, with 5 bases sitting between them. The CDR3 loop is CASSPGEAFF. The CDR3 DNA sequence: TGTGCCAGCAGCCCAGGTGAAGCTTTCTTT.

V gene TRBV6-1 combines with J gene TRBJ2-2; 7 bases are a match to TRBD1. The germline gives CDR1 MNHNS, CDR2 SASEGT. This CDR3 is 16 amino acids long. With V trimmed by 5 bases and J by 5 bases, 11 bases remained unmatched. The CDR3 region is CASSNGRQGRTGELFF. In DNA, the CDR3 is TGTGCCAGCAGTAACGGAAGACAGGGTAGGACCGGGGAGCTGTTTTTT.

This clonotype came up many times. The J gene is TRBJ1-2, the V gene TRBV12-3 or TRBV12-4, with TRBD1 identical over 10 bases. Germline trimming cut 6 bases from V and 5 bases from J; bases unmatched to any gene: 3. The CDR3 totals 13 residues. The CDR3 DNA sequence: TGTGCCAGCAGCGGACAGGGGGTTTATGGCTACACCTTC. This codes for CASSGQGVYGYTF.

This clonotype occurred many times. V gene TRBV13 combines with J gene TRBJ1-6; D unclear. CDR1 PRHDT and CDR2 FYEKMQ come from the germline V gene (reference sequence). The CDR3 contains 14 residues. V lost 1 base, J lost 10 bases, and 11 bases lay in between. This CDR3 is CASSLVGDESPLHF. In DNA, the CDR3 is TGTGCCAGCAGCTTAGTGGGAGATGAATCACCCCTCCACTTT.

This clonotype was detected ten times or more. This chain uses TRBV27 with TRBJ2-7; 10 bases are shared with TRBD1. The CDR3 spans 18 residues. V gave up 6 bases and J gave up 7 bases; unmatched junction bases: 21. CDR1 and CDR2 (germline): MNHEY, SMNVEV (reference sequence). CDR3 residues: CASSLTVGTGDPVSEQYF. Here the CDR3 DNA reads TGTGCCAGCAGCCTTACGGTCGGGACAGGGGACCCGGTATCGGAGCAGTACTTC.

The genes are TRBV12-3 or TRBV12-4 and TRBJ2-5; D uncertain. This CDR3 contains 16 residues. V shed 3 bases and J shed 2 bases, with 16 bases lying between them. The CDR3 sequence: CASSFGPQVMQETQYF. In DNA, the CDR3 is TGTGCCAGCAGTTTTGGCCCCCAGGTGATGCAAGAGACCCAGTACTTC.

This clonotype showed up just a few times. The J gene is TRBJ2-1, the V gene TRBV30; D perhaps matches TRBD1 (6 bases). The germline V gene has CDR1 GTSNPN and CDR2 SVGIG (reference sequence). Between the trimmed V and J ends, which lost 0 bases and 0 bases, there was a span of 9 bases. The CDR3 runs to 15 residues. The CDR3 DNA is TGTGCCTGGAGTGTACAGGGAACCTCCTACAATGAGCAGTTCTTC. Translating it yields CAWSVQGTSYNEQFF.